The subject of this entry is one TCR beta chain. Its antigen is not known. Per the germline V gene, CDR1 is LGHNA and CDR2 is YSLEER. The CDR3 consists of 18 residues. With 0 bases clipped from V and 5 bases from J, the junction kept 15 bases outside the gene matches. The PCR made use of 60 Vbeta and 13 Jbeta primers. Assay used: immunoSEQ multiplex PCR; TCRdb lists only in-frame clones, some missing. The profile shows approximately 130,000 clones, around 70% of them singletons. The data derive from a study of cytomegalovirus exposure and HLA in healthy donors. The study's findings and limits: In vitro data verified a few CMV-associated chains as specific for CMV antigens. Several of the most significant clusters were apparently associated with common viral pathogens in a later analysis.

The TCR originated in a man aged 30 to 39 in good health and CMV-seronegative. The sequenced material came from PBMCs. J is TRBJ2-5 and V is TRBV4-3, with 7 bases lining up with TRBD2. Written as DNA, the CDR3 is TGCGCCAGCAGCCAAGATGGGAAGCGGGGCGGTGTTCGTGAGACCCAGTACTTC. This sequence encodes CASSQDGKRGGVRETQYF.